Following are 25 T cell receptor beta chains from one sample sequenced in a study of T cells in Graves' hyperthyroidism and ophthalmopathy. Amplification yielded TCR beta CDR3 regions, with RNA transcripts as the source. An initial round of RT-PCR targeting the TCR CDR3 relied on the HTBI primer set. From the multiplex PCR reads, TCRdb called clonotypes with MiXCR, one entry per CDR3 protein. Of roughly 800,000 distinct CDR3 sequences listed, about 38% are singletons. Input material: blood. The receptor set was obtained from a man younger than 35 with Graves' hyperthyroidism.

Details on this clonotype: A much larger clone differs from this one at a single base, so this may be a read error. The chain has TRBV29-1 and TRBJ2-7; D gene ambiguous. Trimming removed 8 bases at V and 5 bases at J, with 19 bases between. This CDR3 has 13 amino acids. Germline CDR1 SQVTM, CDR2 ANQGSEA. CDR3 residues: CSPPPLVDHEQYF. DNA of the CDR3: TGCAGCCCCCCTCCCCTCGTTGACCACGAGCAGTACTTC.

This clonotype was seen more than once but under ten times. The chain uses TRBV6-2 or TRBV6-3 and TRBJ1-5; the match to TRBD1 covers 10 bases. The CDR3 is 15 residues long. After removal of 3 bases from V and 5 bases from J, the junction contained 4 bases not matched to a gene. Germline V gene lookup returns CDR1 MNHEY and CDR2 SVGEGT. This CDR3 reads CASSYSTGGHQPQHF. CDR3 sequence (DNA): TGTGCCAGCAGTTATTCGACAGGGGGCCATCAGCCCCAGCATTTT.

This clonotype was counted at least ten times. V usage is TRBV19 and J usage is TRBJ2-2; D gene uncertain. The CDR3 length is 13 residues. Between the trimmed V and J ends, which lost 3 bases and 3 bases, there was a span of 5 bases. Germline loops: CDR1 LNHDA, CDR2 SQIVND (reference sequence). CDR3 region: CASSIGHTGELFF. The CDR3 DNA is TGTGCCAGTAGTATTGGCCACACCGGGGAGCTGTTTTTT. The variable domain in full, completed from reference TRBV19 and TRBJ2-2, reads DGGITQSPKYLFRKEGQNVTLSCEQNLNHDAMYWYRQDPGQGLRLIYYSQIVNDFQKGDIAEGYSVSREKKESFPLTVTSAQKNPTAFYLCASSIGHTGELFFGEGSRLTVL.

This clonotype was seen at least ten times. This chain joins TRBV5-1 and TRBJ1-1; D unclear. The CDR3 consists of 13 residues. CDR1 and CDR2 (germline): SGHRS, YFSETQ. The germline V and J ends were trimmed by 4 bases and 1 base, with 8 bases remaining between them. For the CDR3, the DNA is TGCGCCAGCAGCCCTTGGTCGAACACTGAAGCTTTCTTT. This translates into CASSPWSNTEAFF.

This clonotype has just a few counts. CDR3 residues: CASSPTGINSPLHF. The CDR3 region has the DNA TGTGCCAGCAGTCCGACCGGGATAAATTCACCCCTCCACTTT. The chain links TRBV6-6 to TRBJ1-6; D unclear. CDR1 MNHNY and CDR2 SVGAGI come from the germline V gene (reference sequence). V lost 5 bases, J lost 7 bases, and 12 bases lay in between. The CDR3 has 14 amino acids.

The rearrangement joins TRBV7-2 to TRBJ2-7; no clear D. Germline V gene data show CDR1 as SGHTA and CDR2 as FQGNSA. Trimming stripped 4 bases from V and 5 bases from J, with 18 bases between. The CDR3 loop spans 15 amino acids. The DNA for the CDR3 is TGTGCCAGCAGCTCCGCTCATGGTTCTTTCGACGAGCAGTACTTC. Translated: CASSSAHGSFDEQYF.

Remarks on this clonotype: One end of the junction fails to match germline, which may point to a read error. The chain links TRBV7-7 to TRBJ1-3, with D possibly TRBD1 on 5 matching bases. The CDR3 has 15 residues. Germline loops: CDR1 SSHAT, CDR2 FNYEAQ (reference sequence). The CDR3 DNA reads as TGTGCTAGCAGCCCGGGACTGGACTCTGGAAACACCATATATTTT. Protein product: CASSPGLDSGNTIYF.

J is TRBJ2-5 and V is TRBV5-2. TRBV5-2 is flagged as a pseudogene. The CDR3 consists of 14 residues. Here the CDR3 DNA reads TGTGCCAGCAGCCAAGATCAAGGCCAAGAGACCCAGTACTTC. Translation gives CASSQDQGQETQYF.

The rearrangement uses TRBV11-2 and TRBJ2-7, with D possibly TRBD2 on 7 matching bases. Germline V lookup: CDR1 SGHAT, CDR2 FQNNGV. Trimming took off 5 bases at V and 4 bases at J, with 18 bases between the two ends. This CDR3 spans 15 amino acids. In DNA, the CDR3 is TGTGCCAGCAGCGTTGAAGGGGGGGGTGCTTACGAGCAGTACTTC. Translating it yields CASSVEGGGAYEQYF.

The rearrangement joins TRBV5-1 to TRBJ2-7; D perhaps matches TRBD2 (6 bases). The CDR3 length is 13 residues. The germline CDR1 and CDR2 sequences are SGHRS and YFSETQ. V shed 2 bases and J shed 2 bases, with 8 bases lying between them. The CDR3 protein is CASSFGLTYEQYF. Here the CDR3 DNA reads TGCGCCAGCAGCTTCGGACTAACCTACGAGCAGTACTTC. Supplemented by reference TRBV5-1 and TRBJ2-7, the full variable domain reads KAGVTQTPRYLIKTRGQQVTLSCSPISGHRSVSWYQQTPGQGLQFLFEYFSETQRNKGNFPGRFSGRQFSNSRSEMNVSTLELGDSALYLCASSFGLTYEQYFGPGTRLTVT.

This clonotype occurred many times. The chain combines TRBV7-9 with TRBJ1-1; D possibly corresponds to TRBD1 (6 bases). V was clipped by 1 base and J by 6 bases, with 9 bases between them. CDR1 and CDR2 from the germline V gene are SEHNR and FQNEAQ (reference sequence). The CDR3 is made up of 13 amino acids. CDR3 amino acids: CASSLVQGAEAFF. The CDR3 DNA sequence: TGTGCCAGCAGCTTAGTACAGGGCGCTGAAGCTTTCTTT.

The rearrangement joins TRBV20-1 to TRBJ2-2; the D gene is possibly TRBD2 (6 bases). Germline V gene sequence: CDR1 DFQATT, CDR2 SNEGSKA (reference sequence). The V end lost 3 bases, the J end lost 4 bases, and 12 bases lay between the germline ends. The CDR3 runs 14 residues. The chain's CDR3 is CSASAGFGTGELFF. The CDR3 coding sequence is TGCAGTGCTAGTGCGGGGTTTGGCACCGGGGAGCTGTTTTTT.

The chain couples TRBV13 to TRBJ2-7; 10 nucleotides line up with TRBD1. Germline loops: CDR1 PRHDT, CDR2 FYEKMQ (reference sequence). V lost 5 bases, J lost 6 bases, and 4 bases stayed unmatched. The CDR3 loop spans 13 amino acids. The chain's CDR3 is CASSGTGAPEQYF. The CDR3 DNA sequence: TGTGCCAGCAGCGGGACAGGGGCCCCCGAGCAGTACTTC. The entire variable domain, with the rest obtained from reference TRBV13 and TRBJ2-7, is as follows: AAGVIQSPRHLIKEKRETATLKCYPIPRHDTVYWYQQGPGQDPQFLISFYEKMQSDKGSIPDRFSAQQFSDYHSELNMSSLELGDSALYFCASSGTGAPEQYFGPGTRLTVT.

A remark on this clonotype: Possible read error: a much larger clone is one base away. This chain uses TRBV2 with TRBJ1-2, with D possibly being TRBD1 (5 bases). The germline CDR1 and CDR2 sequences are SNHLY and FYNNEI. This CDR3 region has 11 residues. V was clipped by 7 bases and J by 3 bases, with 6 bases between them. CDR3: CASTTDYGYTF. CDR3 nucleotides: TGTGCCAGCACGACAGACTATGGCTACACCTTC.

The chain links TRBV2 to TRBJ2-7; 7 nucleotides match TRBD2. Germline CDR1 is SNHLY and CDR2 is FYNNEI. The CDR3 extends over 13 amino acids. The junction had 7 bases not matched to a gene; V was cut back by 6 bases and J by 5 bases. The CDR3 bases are TGTGCCAGCAGAAGACTAGCCGGCGACGAGCAGTACTTC. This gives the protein CASRRLAGDEQYF.

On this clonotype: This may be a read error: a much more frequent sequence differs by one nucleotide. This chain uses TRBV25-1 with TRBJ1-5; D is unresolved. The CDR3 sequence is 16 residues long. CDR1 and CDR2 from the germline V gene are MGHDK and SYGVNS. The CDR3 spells CASSDPGSASSQPQHF. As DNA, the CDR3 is TGTGCCAGCAGTGACCCCGGCTCCGCGAGCAGTCAGCCCCAGCATTTT. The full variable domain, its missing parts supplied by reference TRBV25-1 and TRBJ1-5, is EADIYQTPRYLVIGTGKKITLECSQTMGHDKMYWYQQDPGMELHLIHYSYGVNSTEKGDLSSESTVSRIRTEHFPLTLESARPSHTSQYLCASSDPGSASSQPQHFGDGTRLSIL.

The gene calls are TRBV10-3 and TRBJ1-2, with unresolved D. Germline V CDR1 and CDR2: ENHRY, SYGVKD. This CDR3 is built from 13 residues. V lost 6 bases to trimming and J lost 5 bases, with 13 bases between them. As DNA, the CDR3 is TGTGCCATCAGCGCCCGACGCTCGTATGGCTACACCTTC. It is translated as CAISARRSYGYTF.

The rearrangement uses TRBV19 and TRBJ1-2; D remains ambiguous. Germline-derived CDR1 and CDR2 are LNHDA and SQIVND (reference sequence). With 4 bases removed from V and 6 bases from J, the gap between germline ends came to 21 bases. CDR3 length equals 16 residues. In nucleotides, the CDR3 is TGTGCCAGTAGTAGGACTGACATGGCCCCATTAAATGGCTACACCTTC. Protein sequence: CASSRTDMAPLNGYTF.

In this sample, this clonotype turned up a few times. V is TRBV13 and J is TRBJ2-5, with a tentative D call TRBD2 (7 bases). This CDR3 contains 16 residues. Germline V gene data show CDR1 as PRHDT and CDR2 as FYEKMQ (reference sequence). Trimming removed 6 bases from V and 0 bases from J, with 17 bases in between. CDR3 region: CASSKEGGADQETQYF. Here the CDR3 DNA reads TGTGCCAGCAGTAAGGAGGGGGGGGCGGACCAAGAGACCCAGTACTTC.

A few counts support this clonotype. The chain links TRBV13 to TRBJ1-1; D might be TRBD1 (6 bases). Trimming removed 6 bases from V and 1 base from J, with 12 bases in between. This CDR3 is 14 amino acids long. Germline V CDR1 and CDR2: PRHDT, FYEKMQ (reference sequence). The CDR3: CASRGRQANTEAFF. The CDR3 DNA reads TGTGCCAGCAGGGGAAGACAGGCGAACACTGAAGCTTTCTTT.

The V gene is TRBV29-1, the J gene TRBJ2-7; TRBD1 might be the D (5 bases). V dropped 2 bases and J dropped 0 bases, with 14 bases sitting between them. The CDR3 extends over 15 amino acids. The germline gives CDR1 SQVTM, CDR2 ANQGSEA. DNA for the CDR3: TGCAGCGTTGAAAGGGGTCAAGAGACCTCCTACGAGCAGTACTTC. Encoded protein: CSVERGQETSYEQYF.

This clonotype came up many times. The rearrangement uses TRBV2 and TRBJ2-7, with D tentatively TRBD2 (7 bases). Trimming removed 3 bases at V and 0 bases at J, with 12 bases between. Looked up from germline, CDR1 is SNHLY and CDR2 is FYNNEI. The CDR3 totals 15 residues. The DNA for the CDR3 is TGTGCCAGCAGTGACGGGGGGCGTAGCTCCTACGAGCAGTACTTC. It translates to CASSDGGRSSYEQYF.

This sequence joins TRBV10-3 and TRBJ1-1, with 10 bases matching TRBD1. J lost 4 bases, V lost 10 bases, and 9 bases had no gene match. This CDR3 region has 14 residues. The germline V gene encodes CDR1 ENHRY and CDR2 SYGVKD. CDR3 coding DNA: TGTGCCACCGGGACAGGGGCACTAGGCACTGAAGCTTTCTTT. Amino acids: CATGTGALGTEAFF.

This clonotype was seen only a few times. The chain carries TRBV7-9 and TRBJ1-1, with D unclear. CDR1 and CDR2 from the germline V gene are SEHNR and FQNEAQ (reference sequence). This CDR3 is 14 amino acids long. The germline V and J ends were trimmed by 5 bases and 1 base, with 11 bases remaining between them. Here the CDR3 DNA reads TGTGCCAGCAGCGTTCCCCGGGGGAACACTGAAGCTTTCTTT. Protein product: CASSVPRGNTEAFF.

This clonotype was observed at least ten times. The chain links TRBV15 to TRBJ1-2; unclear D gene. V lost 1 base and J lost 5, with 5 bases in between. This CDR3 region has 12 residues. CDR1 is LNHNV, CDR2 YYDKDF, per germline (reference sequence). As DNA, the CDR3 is TGTGCCACCAGCAGAGGTGAATATGGCTACACCTTC. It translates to CATSRGEYGYTF.